These T cell receptor beta chains were read from a single sample in a study of T cells in Graves' hyperthyroidism and ophthalmopathy. MiXCR was run by TCRdb on the multiplex PCR reads, yielding one entry per CDR3 protein. The data contain hundreds of thousands of distinct CDR3 sequences, 13% to 15% of them seen just once; the ten biggest clones take up roughly 10%. Sequencing input: blood. The receptor set was obtained from a woman aged 18-30 years with Graves' hyperthyroidism. The CDR3 runs from the conserved cysteine through the conserved F or W. Fields, in order: CDR3 length, V gene, clone size, D gene, J gene, CDR3 DNA, CDR3 protein. The D gene is left open where the match is weak. Clone size is stated in some rows and not others, as once, few, many or a class when expanded.

CDR3 length: 15
V gene: TRBV4-1
clone size: .
D gene: .
J gene: TRBJ1-1
CDR3 DNA: TGCGCCAGCAGCCACCCCCTGGCGGGGAACACTGAAGCTTTCTTT
CDR3 protein: CASSHPLAGNTEAFF

CDR3 length: 15
V gene: TRBV4-3
clone size: many
D gene: .
J gene: TRBJ2-2
CDR3 DNA: TGCGCCAGCAGCCAAGCGATTAGGAGGTCCGGGGAGCTGTTTTTT
CDR3 protein: CASSQAIRRSGELFF

CDR3 length: 13
V gene: TRBV7-3
clone size: few
D gene: .
J gene: TRBJ2-5
CDR3 DNA: TGTGCCAGCAGCTTACGCAACCAAGAGACCCAGTACTTC
CDR3 protein: CASSLRNQETQYF

CDR3 length: 18
V gene: TRBV2
clone size: .
D gene: TRBD2
J gene: TRBJ2-1
CDR3 DNA: TGTGCCAGCAGTGCAGCTAGCGGGAGGGTTGTATCCTACAATGAGCAGTTCTTC
CDR3 protein: CASSAASGRVVSYNEQFF

CDR3 length: 14
V gene: TRBV9
clone size: .
D gene: TRBD2
J gene: TRBJ2-7
CDR3 DNA: TGTGCCAGCAGCTTAAGCGGGAGCTCCTACGAGCAGCACTTC
CDR3 protein: CASSLSGSSYEQHF

CDR3 length: 15
V gene: TRBV28
clone size: many
D gene: .
J gene: TRBJ2-1
CDR3 DNA: TGTGCCAGCAGCCAAAGGGGGGAGCGGGACAATGAGCAGTTCTTC
CDR3 protein: CASSQRGERDNEQFF

CDR3 length: 16
V gene: TRBV5-5
clone size: many
D gene: TRBD1
J gene: TRBJ1-1
CDR3 DNA: TGTGCCAGCAGCCTAACAAGGGGGACAGGCAAAACTGAAGCTTTCTTT
CDR3 protein: CASSLTRGTGKTEAFF

CDR3 length: 16
V gene: TRBV28
clone size: .
D gene: TRBD1
J gene: TRBJ1-4
CDR3 DNA: TGTGCCAGCAGTTTAGTGGGACAGGGTGCTAATGAAAAACTGTTTTTT
CDR3 protein: CASSLVGQGANEKLFF

CDR3 length: 18
V gene: TRBV5-4
clone size: .
D gene: .
J gene: TRBJ2-6
CDR3 DNA: TGTGCCAGCAGCTTGGATGGGGTAGCAGTCTCTGGGGCCAACGTCCTGACTTTC
CDR3 protein: CASSLDGVAVSGANVLTF

CDR3 length: 14
V gene: TRBV19
clone size: few
D gene: TRBD2
J gene: TRBJ2-1
CDR3 DNA: TGTGCCATTTATAGCGGGGTGATATACAATGAGCAGTTCTTC
CDR3 protein: CAIYSGVIYNEQFF

CDR3 length: 15
V gene: TRBV4-1
clone size: .
D gene: TRBD1
J gene: TRBJ2-1
CDR3 DNA: TGCGCCAGCAGCAACCGGGACAGGGGGAAAGATGAGCAGTTCTTC
CDR3 protein: CASSNRDRGKDEQFF

CDR3 length: 13
V gene: TRBV30
clone size: many
D gene: .
J gene: TRBJ2-7
CDR3 DNA: TGTGCCTGGAGTGTGGGGCAGTTTCACGAGCAGTACTTC
CDR3 protein: CAWSVGQFHEQYF

CDR3 length: 16
V gene: TRBV5-5
clone size: .
D gene: TRBD1
J gene: TRBJ2-5
CDR3 DNA: TGTGCCAGCAGCTTGGCAGGGGGCTTCGCTCAAGAGACCCAGTACTTC
CDR3 protein: CASSLAGGFAQETQYF

CDR3 length: 15
V gene: TRBV18
clone size: .
D gene: .
J gene: TRBJ1-5
CDR3 DNA: TGTGCCAGCTCACAATCCGCCAGGCGAGATCAGCCCCAGCATTTT
CDR3 protein: CASSQSARRDQPQHF

CDR3 length: 14
V gene: TRBV19
clone size: few
D gene: .
J gene: TRBJ2-1
CDR3 DNA: TGTGCCAGTAGTCGCTCAGGGTGGTTGGATGAGCAGTTCTTC
CDR3 protein: CASSRSGWLDEQFF

CDR3 length: 15
V gene: TRBV11-2
clone size: many
D gene: .
J gene: TRBJ2-1
CDR3 DNA: TGTGCCAGCAGCTTTGTAGGAATGGCCTACAATGAGCAGTTCTTC
CDR3 protein: CASSFVGMAYNEQFF

CDR3 length: 18
V gene: TRBV13
clone size: few
D gene: TRBD1
J gene: TRBJ1-1
CDR3 DNA: TGTGCCAGCAGCCCCTCCGGACAGGTTGGGCTATGGAATGTTGAAGCTTTCTTT
CDR3 protein: CASSPSGQVGLWNVEAFF

CDR3 length: 14
V gene: TRBV20-1
clone size: few
D gene: .
J gene: TRBJ1-5
CDR3 DNA: TGCAGTGCTAGACGGGGGATTAGCAATCAGCCCCAGCATTTT
CDR3 protein: CSARRGISNQPQHF

CDR3 length: 18
V gene: TRBV3-1
clone size: few
D gene: .
J gene: TRBJ2-6
CDR3 DNA: TGTGCCAGCAGCCAAGGGATTGTCATGACTGGAGGGGCCAACGTCCTGACTTTC
CDR3 protein: CASSQGIVMTGGANVLTF

CDR3 length: 11
V gene: TRBV6-1
clone size: few
D gene: .
J gene: TRBJ2-2
CDR3 DNA: TGTGCCAGCGGGGTGGCCGGGGAGCTGTTTTTT
CDR3 protein: CASGVAGELFF

CDR3 length: 15
V gene: TRBV9
clone size: few
D gene: .
J gene: TRBJ2-7
CDR3 DNA: TGTGCCAGCAGCAGAATAGGAGGGCCACCGGGCGAGCAGTACTTC
CDR3 protein: CASSRIGGPPGEQYF

CDR3 length: 13
V gene: TRBV9
clone size: .
D gene: .
J gene: TRBJ1-4
CDR3 DNA: TGTGCCAGCAGCCTTTATCTGAATGAAAAACTGTTTTTT
CDR3 protein: CASSLYLNEKLFF

CDR3 length: 14
V gene: TRBV20-1
clone size: .
D gene: .
J gene: TRBJ2-7
CDR3 DNA: TGCAGTGGCCAGGAGGGGCGAATCTCCTACGAGCAGTACTTC
CDR3 protein: CSGQEGRISYEQYF

CDR3 length: 16
V gene: TRBV20-1
clone size: many
D gene: .
J gene: TRBJ2-5
CDR3 DNA: TGCAGTGCTAGAGATCGGTCCCTTCGATCGACAGAGACCCAGTACTTC
CDR3 protein: CSARDRSLRSTETQYF

CDR3 length: 14
V gene: TRBV27
clone size: few
D gene: .
J gene: TRBJ1-6
CDR3 DNA: TGTGCCAGCAGTTTAGGACTAGAGGGTTCACCCCTCCACTTT
CDR3 protein: CASSLGLEGSPLHF

CDR3 length: 13
V gene: TRBV7-3
clone size: .
D gene: .
J gene: TRBJ1-2
CDR3 DNA: TGTGCCAGCAGCTTAGATCCATTCTATGGCTACACCTTC
CDR3 protein: CASSLDPFYGYTF

CDR3 length: 15
V gene: TRBV10-2
clone size: .
D gene: TRBD2
J gene: TRBJ2-3
CDR3 DNA: TGCGCCAGCAGGAGAGGGACTACTGCTGTAGATACGCAGTATTTT
CDR3 protein: CASRRGTTAVDTQYF

CDR3 length: 16
V gene: TRBV7-2
clone size: .
D gene: TRBD1
J gene: TRBJ1-2
CDR3 DNA: TGTGCCAGCAGCTTAGGATCGGGACAGGGAAACTATGGCTACACCTTC
CDR3 protein: CASSLGSGQGNYGYTF

CDR3 length: 14
V gene: TRBV10-2
clone size: few
D gene: .
J gene: TRBJ2-7
CDR3 DNA: TGCGCCAATTCTACGGGACCAGATGGCTACGAGCAGTACTTC
CDR3 protein: CANSTGPDGYEQYF

CDR3 length: 15
V gene: TRBV5-8
clone size: many
D gene: .
J gene: TRBJ1-1
CDR3 DNA: TGTGCCAGCAGCCCAGGACCCTCTTGGGGCACTGAAGCTTTCTTT
CDR3 protein: CASSPGPSWGTEAFF

CDR3 length: 14
V gene: TRBV27
clone size: many
D gene: TRBD1
J gene: TRBJ1-5
CDR3 DNA: TGTGCCACCAGGCGGACAGGATTGATGGAGCCCCAGCATTTT
CDR3 protein: CATRRTGLMEPQHF

CDR3 length: 16
V gene: TRBV7-9
clone size: few
D gene: TRBD2
J gene: TRBJ2-1
CDR3 DNA: TGTGCCAGCAGCCCGTCTAGCGGGAGGGCCAACAATGAGCAGTTCTTC
CDR3 protein: CASSPSSGRANNEQFF

CDR3 length: 13
V gene: TRBV7-9
clone size: many
D gene: .
J gene: TRBJ2-7
CDR3 DNA: TGTGCCAGCGAATCCAACCAGCAGTGGGAGCAGTACTTC
CDR3 protein: CASESNQQWEQYF

CDR3 length: 18
V gene: TRBV11-2
clone size: many
D gene: .
J gene: TRBJ2-1
CDR3 DNA: TGTGCCAGCAGCTTAAACCCCAGGAGGGGGCTCTCCTACAATGAGCAGTTCTTC
CDR3 protein: CASSLNPRRGLSYNEQFF

CDR3 length: 13
V gene: TRBV12-3/TRBV12-4
clone size: many
D gene: .
J gene: TRBJ1-2
CDR3 DNA: TGTGCCAGCAGTTTCGGGGGCCCAACCGGCTACACCTTC
CDR3 protein: CASSFGGPTGYTF